The T cell receptor beta chain under discussion was sequenced for a study of tumor-infiltrating lymphocytes in primary liver carcinoma. About this clonotype: It may be a read error: a sequence one base away is much more abundant.

Both blood RNA, taken from unsorted whole blood, and germline DNA were extracted. The germline CDR1 and CDR2 sequences are MNHEY and SVGAGI. V dropped 6 bases and J dropped 4 bases, with 15 bases sitting between them. This CDR3 region has 15 residues. TCR beta cDNA was prepared out of 500 ng total RNA by means of a constant-region primer. A slightly modified ARM-PCR protocol with three nested multiplex PCR rounds produced these TCR beta libraries. TRBV1-TRBV30 forward and Cbeta reverse primers drove the first two roughly 10-cycle rounds. TCRdb re-called the multiplex PCR reads through MiXCR, storing one row per CDR3 protein. In the table there are approximately 330,000 distinct CDR3 sequences, less than 75% of which are singletons.

The receptor was isolated from a man between 35 and 55 years old with primary liver carcinoma and hepatitis B virus infection. The chain links TRBV6-5 to TRBJ2-2, with TRBD2 as a possible D gene (6 bases). The sample was peripheral blood. The CDR3 nucleotides are TGTGCCAGCAGGAAACCAGGGCGGGGCACCGGGGAGCTGTTTTTT. Translation gives CASRKPGRGTGELFF.